The entry that follows covers one TCR beta chain sequence. Antigen specificity is unknown. The CDR3 consists of 14 residues. Trimming removed 5 bases at V and 4 bases at J, with 16 bases between. Germline assignment: CDR1 SGHRS and CDR2 YFSETQ. The sample belongs to a study of OX40 agonist ivuxolimab in advanced cancers. Turning to the study itself: The group had a mean age of around 60 years, ranged from 23 to 79, and was 82.7% male. Three patients, one with hepatocellular carcinoma and two with cutaneous melanoma, responded partially. Findings of the study overall: Fewer expanded clones were found on average in CD4+ than in CD8+ T cells. Nonresponders included some who also had low normalized T-cell clonal expansion.

Here immunoSEQ multiplex PCR was the method, and the copy in TCRdb shows in-frame clones only, minus some. Of approximately 65,000 clones in the sample, around nine tenths were seen once. The sequence derives from an adult with an advanced solid tumor such as melanoma, head and neck, liver or kidney cancer. Sequenced material: CD4+ or CD8+ T cells sorted from blood, taken in a trial of the OX40 agonist ivuxolimab. This rearrangement joins TRBV5-1 to TRBJ2-7, with D possibly being TRBD1 (5 bases). The CDR3 reads CASSVQGLEYEQYF. The CDR3 DNA is TGCGCCAGCAGTGTGCAGGGCCTGGAGTACGAGCAGTACTTC. Combining the CDR3 with reference TRBV5-1 and TRBJ2-7 gives the whole variable domain KAGVTQTPRYLIKTRGQQVTLSCSPISGHRSVSWYQQTPGQGLQFLFEYFSETQRNKGNFPGRFSGRQFSNSRSEMNVSTLELGDSALYLCASSVQGLEYEQYFGPGTRLTVT.